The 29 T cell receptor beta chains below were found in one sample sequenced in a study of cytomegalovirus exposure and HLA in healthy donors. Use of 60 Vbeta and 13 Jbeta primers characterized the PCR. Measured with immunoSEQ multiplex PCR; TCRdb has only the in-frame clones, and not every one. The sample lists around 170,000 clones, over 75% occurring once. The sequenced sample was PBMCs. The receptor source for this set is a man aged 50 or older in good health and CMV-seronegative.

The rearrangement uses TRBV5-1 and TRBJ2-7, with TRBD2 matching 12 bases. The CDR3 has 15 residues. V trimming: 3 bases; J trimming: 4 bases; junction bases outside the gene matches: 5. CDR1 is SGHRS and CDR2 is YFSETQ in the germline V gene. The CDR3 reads CASSYTSGGTYEQYF. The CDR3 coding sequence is TGCGCCAGCAGCTACACTAGCGGGGGGACTTACGAGCAGTACTTC.

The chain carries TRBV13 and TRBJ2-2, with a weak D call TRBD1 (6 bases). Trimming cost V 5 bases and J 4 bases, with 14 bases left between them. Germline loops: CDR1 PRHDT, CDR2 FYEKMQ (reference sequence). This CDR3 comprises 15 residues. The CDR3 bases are TGTGCCAGCAGCCACCGGGACAAACGCACCGGGGAGCTGTTTTTT. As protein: CASSHRDKRTGELFF.

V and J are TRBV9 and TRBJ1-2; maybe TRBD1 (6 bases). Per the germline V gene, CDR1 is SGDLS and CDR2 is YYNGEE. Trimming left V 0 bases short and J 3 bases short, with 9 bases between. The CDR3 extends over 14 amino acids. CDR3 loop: CASSVEGEYYGYTF. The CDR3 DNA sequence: TGTGCCAGCAGCGTAGAGGGGGAATACTATGGCTACACCTTC.

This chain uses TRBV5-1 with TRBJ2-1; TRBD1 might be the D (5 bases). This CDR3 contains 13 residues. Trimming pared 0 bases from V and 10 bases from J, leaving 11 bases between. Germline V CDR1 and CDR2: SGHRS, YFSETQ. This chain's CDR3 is CASSLAGALEQFF. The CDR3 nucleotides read TGCGCCAGCAGCTTGGCTGGGGCCCTCGAGCAGTTCTTC. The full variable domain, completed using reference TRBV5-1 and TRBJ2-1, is KAGVTQTPRYLIKTRGQQVTLSCSPISGHRSVSWYQQTPGQGLQFLFEYFSETQRNKGNFPGRFSGRQFSNSRSEMNVSTLELGDSALYLCASSLAGALEQFFGPGTRLTVL.

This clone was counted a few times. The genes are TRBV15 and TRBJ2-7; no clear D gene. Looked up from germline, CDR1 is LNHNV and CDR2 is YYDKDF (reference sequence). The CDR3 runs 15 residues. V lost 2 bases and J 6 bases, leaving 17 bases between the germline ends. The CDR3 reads CATSRSRGSSAEQYF. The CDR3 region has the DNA TGTGCCACCAGCAGATCGAGAGGCTCGTCTGCCGAGCAGTACTTC.

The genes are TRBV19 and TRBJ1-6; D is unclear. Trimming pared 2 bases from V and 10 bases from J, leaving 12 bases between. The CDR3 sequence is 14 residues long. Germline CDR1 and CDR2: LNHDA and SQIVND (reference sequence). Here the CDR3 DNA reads TGTGCCAGTAGTATAACGATCGAGGGCTCACCCCTCCACTTT. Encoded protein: CASSITIEGSPLHF.

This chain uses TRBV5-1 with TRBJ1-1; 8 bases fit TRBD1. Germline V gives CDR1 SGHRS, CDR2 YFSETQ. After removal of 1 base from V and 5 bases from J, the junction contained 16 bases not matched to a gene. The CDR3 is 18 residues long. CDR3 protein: CASSLLGDTGGVVTEAFF. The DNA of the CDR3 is TGCGCCAGCAGCTTGTTGGGTGATACAGGGGGGGTAGTTACTGAAGCTTTCTTT.

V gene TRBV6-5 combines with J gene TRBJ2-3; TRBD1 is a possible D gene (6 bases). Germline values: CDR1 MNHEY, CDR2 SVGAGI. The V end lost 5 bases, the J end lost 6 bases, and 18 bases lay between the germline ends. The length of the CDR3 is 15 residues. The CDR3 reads CASSGGQRKADTQYF. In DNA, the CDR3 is TGTGCCAGCAGTGGGGGCCAGAGGAAGGCCGATACGCAGTATTTT.

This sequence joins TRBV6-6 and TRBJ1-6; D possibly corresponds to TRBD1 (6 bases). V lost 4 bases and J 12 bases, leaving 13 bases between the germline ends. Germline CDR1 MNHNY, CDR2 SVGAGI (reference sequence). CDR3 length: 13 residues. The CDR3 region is CASSSQQGGPLHF. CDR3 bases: TGTGCCAGCAGTTCCCAACAGGGCGGACCCCTCCACTTT.

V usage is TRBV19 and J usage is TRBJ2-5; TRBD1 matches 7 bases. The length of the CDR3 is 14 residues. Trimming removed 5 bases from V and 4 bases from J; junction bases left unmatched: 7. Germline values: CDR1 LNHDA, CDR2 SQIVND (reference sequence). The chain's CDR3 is CASSQRQGIETQYF. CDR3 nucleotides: TGTGCCAGTAGTCAGCGACAGGGAATAGAGACCCAGTACTTC.

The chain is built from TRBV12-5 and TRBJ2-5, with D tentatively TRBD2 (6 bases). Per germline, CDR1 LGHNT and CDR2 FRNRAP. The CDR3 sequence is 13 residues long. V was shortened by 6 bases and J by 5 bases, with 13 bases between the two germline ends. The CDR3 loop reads CASGSGVVETQYF. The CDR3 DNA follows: TGTGCTAGTGGCTCGGGGGTGGTGGAGACCCAGTACTTC. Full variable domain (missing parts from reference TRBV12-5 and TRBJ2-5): DARVTQTPRHKVTEMGQEVTMRCQPILGHNTVFWYRQTMMQGLELLAYFRNRAPLDDSGMPKDRFSAEMPDATLATLKIQPSEPRDSAVYFCASGSGVVETQYFGPGTRLLVL.

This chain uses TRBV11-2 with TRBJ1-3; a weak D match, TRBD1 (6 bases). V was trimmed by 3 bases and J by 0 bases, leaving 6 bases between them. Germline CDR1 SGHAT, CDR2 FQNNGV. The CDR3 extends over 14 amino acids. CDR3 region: CASSLDSSGNTIYF. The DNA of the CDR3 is TGTGCCAGCAGCTTGGACAGCTCTGGAAACACCATATATTTT.

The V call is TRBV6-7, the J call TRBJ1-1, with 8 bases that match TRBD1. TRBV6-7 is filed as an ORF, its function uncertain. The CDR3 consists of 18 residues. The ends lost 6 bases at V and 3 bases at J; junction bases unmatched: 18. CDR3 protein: CASRLLGDRKRGDTEAFF. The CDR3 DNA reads TGTGCCAGCAGACTACTCGGGGACAGGAAACGGGGGGACACTGAAGCTTTCTTT.

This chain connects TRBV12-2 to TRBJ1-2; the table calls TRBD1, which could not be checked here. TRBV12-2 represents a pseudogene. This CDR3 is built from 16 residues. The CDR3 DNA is TGTGCAAGTCGCTTAGGTAGGCGGGACAGGAACTATGGCTACACCTTC. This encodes CASRLGRRDRNYGYTF.

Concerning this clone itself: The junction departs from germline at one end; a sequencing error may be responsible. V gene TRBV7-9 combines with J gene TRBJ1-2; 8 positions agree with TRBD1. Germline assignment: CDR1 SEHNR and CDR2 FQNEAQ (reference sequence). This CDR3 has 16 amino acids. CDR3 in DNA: TGTTCCAGCAGCTCAGGGACAGGCCCCCTAGATTATGGCTACACCTTC. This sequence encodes CSSSSGTGPLDYGYTF. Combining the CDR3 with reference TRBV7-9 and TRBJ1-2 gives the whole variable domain DTGVSQNPRHKITKRGQNVTFRCDPISEHNRLYWYRQTLGQGPEFLTYFQNEAQLEKSRLLSDRFSAERPKGSFSTLEIQRTEQGDSAMYLCSSSSGTGPLDYGYTFGSGTRLTVV.

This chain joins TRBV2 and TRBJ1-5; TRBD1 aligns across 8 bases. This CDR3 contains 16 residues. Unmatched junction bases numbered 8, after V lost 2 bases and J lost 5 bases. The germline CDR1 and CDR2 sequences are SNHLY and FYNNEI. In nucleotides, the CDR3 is TGTGCCAGCAGTGAATCAGGCAGGGGGCGACATCAGCCCCAGCATTTT. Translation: CASSESGRGRHQPQHF.

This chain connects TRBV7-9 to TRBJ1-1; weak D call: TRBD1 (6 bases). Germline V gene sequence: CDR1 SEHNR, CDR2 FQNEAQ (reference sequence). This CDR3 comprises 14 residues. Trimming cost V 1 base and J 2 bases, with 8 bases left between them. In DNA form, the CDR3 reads TGTGCCAGCAGCTTAGGGACAGAAAACACTGAAGCTTTCTTT. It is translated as CASSLGTENTEAFF.

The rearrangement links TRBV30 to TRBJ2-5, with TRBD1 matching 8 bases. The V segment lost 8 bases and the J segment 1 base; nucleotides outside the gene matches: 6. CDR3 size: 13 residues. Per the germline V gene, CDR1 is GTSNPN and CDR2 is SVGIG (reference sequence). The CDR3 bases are TGTGCCGGAGGGGGACAGGTCCAAGAGACCCAGTACTTC. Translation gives CAGGGQVQETQYF.

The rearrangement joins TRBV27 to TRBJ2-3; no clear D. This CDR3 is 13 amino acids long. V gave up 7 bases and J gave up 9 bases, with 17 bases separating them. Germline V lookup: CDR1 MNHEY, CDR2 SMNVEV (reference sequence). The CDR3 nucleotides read TGTGCCAGCACTTCCCGCCAGGTCCTAACGCAGTATTTT. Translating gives CASTSRQVLTQYF.

CDR3 protein: CASFGVNTGELFF. For the CDR3, the DNA is TGTGCCAGCTTCGGGGTAAACACCGGGGAGCTGTTTTTT. The chain uses TRBV6-5 and TRBJ2-2, with D perhaps TRBD2 (5 bases). Germline V gene lookup returns CDR1 MNHEY and CDR2 SVGAGI. Trimming removed 8 bases at V and 2 bases at J, with 9 bases between. The CDR3 runs to 13 residues.

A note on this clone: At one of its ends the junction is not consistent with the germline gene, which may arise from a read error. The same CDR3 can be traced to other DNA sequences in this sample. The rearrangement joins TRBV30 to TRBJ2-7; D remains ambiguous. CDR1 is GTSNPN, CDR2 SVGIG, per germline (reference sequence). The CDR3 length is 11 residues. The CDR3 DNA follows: TGCGCCTGGAGTGTACAATACGAGCAGTACTTC. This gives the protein CAWSVQYEQYF.

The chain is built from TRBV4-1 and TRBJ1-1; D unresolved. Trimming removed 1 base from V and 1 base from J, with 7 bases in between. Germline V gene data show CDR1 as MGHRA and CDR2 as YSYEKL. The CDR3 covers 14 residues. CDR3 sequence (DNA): TGCGCCAGCAGCCAAGCCCGGGGGAACACTGAAGCTTTCTTT. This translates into CASSQARGNTEAFF.

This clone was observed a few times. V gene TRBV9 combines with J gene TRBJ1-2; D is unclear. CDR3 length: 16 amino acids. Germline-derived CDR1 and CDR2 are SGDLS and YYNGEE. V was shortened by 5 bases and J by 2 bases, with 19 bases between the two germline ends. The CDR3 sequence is CASSSPGRGSNYGYTF. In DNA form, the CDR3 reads TGTGCCAGCAGTTCCCCCGGGCGGGGATCCAACTATGGCTACACCTTC.

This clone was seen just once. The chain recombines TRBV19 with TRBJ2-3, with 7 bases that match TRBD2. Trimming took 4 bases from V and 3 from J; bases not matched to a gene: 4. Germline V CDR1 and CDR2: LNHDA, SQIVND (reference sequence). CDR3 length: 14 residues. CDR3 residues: CASSTSGGTDTQYF. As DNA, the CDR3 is TGTGCCAGTAGTACTAGCGGAGGGACAGATACGCAGTATTTT.

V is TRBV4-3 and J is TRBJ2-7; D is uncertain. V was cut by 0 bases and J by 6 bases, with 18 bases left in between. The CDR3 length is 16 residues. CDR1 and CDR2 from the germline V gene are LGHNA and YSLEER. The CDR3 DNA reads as TGCGCCAGCAGCCAAGATGTCGGGTCAAGGATCATCGAGCAGTACTTC. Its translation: CASSQDVGSRIIEQYF.

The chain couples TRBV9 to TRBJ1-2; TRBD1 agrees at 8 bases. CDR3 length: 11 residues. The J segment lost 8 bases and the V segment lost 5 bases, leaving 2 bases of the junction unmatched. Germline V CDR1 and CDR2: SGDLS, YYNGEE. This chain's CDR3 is CASRSGGGYTF. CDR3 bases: TGTGCCAGCAGGTCAGGGGGCGGCTACACCTTC.

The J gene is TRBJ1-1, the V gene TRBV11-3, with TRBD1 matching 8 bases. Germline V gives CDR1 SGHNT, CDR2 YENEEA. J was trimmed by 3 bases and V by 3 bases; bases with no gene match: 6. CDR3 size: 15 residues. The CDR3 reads CASSFGRGPDTEAFF. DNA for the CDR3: TGTGCCAGCAGCTTCGGCAGGGGGCCTGACACTGAAGCTTTCTTT.

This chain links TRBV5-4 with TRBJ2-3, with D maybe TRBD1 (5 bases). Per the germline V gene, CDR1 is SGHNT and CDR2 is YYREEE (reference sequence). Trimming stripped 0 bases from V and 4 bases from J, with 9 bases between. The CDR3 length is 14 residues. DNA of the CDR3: TGTGCCAGCAGCTTGGGGGGCTCGGCAGATACGCAGTATTTT. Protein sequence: CASSLGGSADTQYF.

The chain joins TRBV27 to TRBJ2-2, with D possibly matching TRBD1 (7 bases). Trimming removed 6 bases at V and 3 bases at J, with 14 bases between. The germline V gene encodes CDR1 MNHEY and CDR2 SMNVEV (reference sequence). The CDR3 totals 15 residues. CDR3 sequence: CASSRRGADTGELFF. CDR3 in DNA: TGTGCCAGCAGCCGCAGGGGGGCCGACACCGGGGAGCTGTTTTTT.